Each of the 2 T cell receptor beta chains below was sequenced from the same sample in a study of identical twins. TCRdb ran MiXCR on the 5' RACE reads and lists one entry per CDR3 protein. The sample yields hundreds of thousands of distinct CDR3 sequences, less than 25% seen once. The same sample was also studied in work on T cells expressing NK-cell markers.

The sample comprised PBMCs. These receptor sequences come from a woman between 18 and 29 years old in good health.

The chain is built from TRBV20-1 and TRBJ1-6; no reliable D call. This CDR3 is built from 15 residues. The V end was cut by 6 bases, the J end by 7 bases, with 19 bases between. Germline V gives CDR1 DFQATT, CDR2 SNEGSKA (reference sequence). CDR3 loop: CSAEDLLEENSPLHF. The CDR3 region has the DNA TGCAGTGCCGAGGACCTCCTGGAAGAGAATTCACCCCTCCACTTT.

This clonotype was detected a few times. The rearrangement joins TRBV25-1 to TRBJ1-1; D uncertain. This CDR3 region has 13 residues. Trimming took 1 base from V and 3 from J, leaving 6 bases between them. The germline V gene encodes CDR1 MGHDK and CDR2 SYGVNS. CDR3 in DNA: TGTGCCAGCAGTGAATCCAGAGACACTGAAGCTTTCTTT. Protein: CASSESRDTEAFF.